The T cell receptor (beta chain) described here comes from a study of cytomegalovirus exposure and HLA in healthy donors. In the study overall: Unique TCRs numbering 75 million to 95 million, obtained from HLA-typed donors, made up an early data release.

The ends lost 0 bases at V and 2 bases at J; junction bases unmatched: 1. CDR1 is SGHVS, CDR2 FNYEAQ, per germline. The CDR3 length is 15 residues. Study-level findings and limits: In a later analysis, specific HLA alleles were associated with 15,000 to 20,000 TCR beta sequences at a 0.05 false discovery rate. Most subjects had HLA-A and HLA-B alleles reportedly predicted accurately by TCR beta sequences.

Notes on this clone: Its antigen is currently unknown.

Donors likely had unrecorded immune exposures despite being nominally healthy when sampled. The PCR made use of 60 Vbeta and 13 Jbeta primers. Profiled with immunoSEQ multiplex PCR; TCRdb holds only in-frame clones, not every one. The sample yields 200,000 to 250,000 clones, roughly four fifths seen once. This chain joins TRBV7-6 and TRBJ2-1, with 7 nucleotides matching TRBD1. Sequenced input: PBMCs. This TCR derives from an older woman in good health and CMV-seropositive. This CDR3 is CASSLAGTAYNEQFF. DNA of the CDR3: TGTGCCAGCAGCTTAGCCGGGACAGCCTACAATGAGCAGTTCTTC.